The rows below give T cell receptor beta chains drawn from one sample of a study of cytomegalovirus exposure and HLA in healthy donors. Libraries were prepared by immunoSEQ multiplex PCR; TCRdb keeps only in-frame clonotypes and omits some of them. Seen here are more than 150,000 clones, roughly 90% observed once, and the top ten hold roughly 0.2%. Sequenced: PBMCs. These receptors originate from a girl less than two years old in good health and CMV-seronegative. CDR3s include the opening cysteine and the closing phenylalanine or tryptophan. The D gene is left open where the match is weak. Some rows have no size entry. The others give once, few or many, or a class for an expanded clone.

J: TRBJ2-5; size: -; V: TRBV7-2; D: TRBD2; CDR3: CASSWTSGPQETQYF; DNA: TGTGCCAGCAGCTGGACTAGCGGGCCCCAAGAGACCCAGTACTTC
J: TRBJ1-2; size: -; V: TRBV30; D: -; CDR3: CAWSDEGTGRGGYTF; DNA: TGTGCCTGGAGTGACGAGGGAACGGGGCGGGGTGGCTACACCTTC
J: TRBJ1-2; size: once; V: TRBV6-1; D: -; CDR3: CASSETAGAGYGYTF; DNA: TGTGCCAGCAGTGAAACTGCGGGGGCTGGTTATGGCTACACCTTC
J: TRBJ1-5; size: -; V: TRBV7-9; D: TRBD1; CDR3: CASSPSGTVSNQPQHF; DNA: TGTGCCAGCAGCCCCTCCGGGACAGTTAGCAATCAGCCCCAGCATTTT
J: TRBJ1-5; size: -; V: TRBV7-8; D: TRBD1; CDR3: CASSPAGTGSYQPQHF; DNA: TGTGCCAGCAGCCCAGCGGGGACAGGGAGTTATCAGCCCCAGCATTTT
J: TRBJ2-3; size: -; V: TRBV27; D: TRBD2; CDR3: CASSVVAGGPRYF; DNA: TGTGCCAGCAGTGTGGTAGCGGGAGGGCCGCGGTATTTT
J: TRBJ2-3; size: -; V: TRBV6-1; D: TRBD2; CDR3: CASSDFSSGSTDTQYF; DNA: TGTGCCAGCAGTGATTTTTCTAGCGGGAGCACAGATACGCAGTATTTT
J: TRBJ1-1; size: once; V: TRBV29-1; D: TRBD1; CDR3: CSEGQGAGAFF; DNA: TGCAGCGAGGGACAGGGGGCTGGAGCTTTCTTT
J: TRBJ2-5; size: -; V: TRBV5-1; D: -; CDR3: CASSLVSGLETQYF; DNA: TGCGCCAGCAGCTTGGTGTCAGGGCTAGAGACCCAGTACTTC
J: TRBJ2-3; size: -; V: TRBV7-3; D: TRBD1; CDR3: CASSPPGTGTQYF; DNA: TGTGCCAGCAGCCCACCCGGGACAGGGACGCAGTATTTT
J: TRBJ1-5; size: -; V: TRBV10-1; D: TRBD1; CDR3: CVAGTGYQPQHF; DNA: TGCGTCGCCGGGACAGGCTATCAGCCCCAGCATTTT
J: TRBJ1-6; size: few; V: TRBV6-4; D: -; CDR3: CASSGNSPLHF; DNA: TGTGCCAGCAGCGGTAATTCACCCCTCCACTTT
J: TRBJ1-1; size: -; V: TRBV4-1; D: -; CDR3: CASSPRNSNGGAFAEAFF; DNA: TGCGCCAGCAGCCCAAGAAATTCTAACGGGGGGGCCTTCGCTGAAGCTTTCTTT
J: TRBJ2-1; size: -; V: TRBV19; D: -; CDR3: CASSIWETYSYNEQFF; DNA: TGTGCCAGTAGTATATGGGAGACCTACTCCTACAATGAGCAGTTCTTC
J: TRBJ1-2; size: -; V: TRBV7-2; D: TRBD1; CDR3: CASSLGAGQGGYTF; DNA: TGTGCCAGCAGCTTAGGGGCGGGACAGGGTGGCTACACCTTC
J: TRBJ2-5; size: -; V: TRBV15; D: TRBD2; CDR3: CATSQSWASGQETQYF; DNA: TGTGCCACCAGCCAGAGCTGGGCTAGCGGCCAAGAGACCCAGTACTTC
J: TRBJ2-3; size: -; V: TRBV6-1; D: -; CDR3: CASMDMASTDTQYF; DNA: TGTGCCAGCATGGACATGGCTAGCACAGATACGCAGTATTTT
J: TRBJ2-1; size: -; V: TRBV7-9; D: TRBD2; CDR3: CASSLSGSTYNEQFF; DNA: TGTGCCAGCAGCTTAAGCGGGAGCACCTACAATGAGCAGTTCTTC
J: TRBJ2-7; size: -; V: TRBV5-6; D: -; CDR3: CASSLRYEQYF; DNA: TGTGCCAGCAGCTTACGGTACGAGCAGTACTTC
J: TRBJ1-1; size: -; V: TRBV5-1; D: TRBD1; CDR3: CASSLEQGHTEAFF; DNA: TGCGCCAGCAGCTTGGAACAGGGGCACACTGAAGCTTTCTTT
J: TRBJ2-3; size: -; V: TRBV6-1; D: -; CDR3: CASTRTRGGMDTQYF; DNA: TGTGCCAGCACTAGGACTAGGGGGGGTATGGATACGCAGTATTTT
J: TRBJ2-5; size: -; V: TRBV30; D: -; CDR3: CAWRDPRDFPQYF; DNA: TGTGCCTGGAGGGATCCCCGGGACTTCCCGCAGTACTTC
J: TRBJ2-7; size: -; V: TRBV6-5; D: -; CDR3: CASSWRGQVHEQYF; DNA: TGTGCCAGCAGTTGGAGGGGGCAGGTCCACGAGCAGTACTTC
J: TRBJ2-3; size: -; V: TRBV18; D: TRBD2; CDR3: CASSRGTSGTSDTQYF; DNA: TGTGCCAGCTCACGAGGGACTAGCGGGACGTCAGATACGCAGTATTTT
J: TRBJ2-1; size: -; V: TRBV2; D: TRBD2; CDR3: CASSEGQDGPTSGRIHEQFF; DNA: TGTGCCAGCAGCGAGGGGCAAGACGGGCCGACTAGCGGGAGGATCCATGAGCAGTTCTTC
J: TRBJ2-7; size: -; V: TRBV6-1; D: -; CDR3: CASEVGSSYEQYF; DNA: TGTGCCAGCGAGGTCGGGAGCTCCTACGAGCAGTACTTC
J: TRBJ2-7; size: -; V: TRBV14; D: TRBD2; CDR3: CASSPNAGTSGLKEQYF; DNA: TGTGCCAGCAGCCCGAACGCCGGGACTAGCGGCCTAAAGGAGCAGTACTTC
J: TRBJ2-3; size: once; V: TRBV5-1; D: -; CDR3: CASSLEGDTDTQYF; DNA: TGCGCCAGCAGCTTAGAAGGGGATACAGATACGCAGTATTTT
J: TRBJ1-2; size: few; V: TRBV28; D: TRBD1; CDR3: CASSLLRTGGGYTF; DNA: TGTGCCAGCAGTTTACTTCGGACAGGGGGCGGCTACACCTTC
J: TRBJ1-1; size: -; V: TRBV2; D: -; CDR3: CASSRVDEAFF; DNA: TGTGCCAGCAGTCGTGTAGATGAAGCTTTCTTT
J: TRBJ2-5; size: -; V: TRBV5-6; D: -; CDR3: CASSPRQIIETQYF; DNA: TGTGCCAGCAGCCCCCGACAGATTATAGAGACCCAGTACTTC
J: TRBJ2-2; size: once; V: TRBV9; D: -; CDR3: CASSVTDYLNTGELFF; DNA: TGTGCCAGCAGCGTAACTGACTACCTGAACACCGGGGAGCTGTTTTTT
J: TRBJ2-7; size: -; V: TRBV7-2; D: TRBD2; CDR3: CASSLGTSGSSEQYF; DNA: TGTGCCAGCAGCTTAGGCACTAGCGGGAGTTCCGAGCAGTACTTC
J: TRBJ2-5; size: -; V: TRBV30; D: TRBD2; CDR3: CAWRGLAREETQYF; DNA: TGTGCCTGGAGGGGACTAGCCAGGGAAGAGACCCAGTACTTC
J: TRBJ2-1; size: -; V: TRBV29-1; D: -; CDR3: CSGGPGFTGKRDEQFF; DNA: TGCAGCGGTGGCCCGGGGTTTACGGGCAAGAGGGATGAGCAGTTCTTC
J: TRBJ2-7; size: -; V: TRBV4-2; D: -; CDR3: CASSHRDYDEQYF; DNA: TGTGCCAGCAGCCATCGGGATTACGACGAGCAGTACTTC
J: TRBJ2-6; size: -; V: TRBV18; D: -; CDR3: CASSPDSGQAWANVLTF; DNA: TGTGCCAGCTCACCGGATAGCGGACAGGCCTGGGCCAACGTCCTGACTTTC
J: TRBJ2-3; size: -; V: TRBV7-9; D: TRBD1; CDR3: CASSLRQGQADTQYF; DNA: TGTGCCAGCAGCTTGAGACAGGGGCAAGCAGACACGCAGTATTTT
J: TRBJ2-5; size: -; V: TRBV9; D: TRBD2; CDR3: CASSVLGSGSGETQYF; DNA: TGTGCCAGCAGCGTATTGGGTAGCGGGAGCGGCGAGACCCAGTACTTC
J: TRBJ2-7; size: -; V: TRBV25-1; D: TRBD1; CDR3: CATQIKTGAYEQYF; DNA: TGTGCCACCCAAATAAAAACAGGGGCCTACGAGCAGTACTTC
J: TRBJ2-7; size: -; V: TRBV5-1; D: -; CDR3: CASSFTGTSYEQYF; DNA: TGCGCCAGCAGCTTCACAGGGACCTCCTACGAGCAGTACTTC
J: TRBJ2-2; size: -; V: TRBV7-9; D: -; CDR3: CASSLAQRTGELFF; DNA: TGTGCCAGCAGCTTAGCTCAGCGCACCGGGGAGCTGTTTTTT
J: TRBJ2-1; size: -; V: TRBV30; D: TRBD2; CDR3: CAWSEGLAGISYNEQFF; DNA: TGTGCCTGGAGTGAGGGACTAGCGGGGATCTCCTACAATGAGCAGTTCTTC
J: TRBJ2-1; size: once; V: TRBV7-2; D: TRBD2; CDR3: CASSLGLAGENEQFF; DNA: TGTGCCAGCAGCTTAGGGCTAGCGGGAGAAAATGAGCAGTTCTTC